This T cell receptor beta chain was captured in a study of T cells in Graves' hyperthyroidism and ophthalmopathy. Study-wide background: The initial diagnosis was the point when peripheral blood was collected, ahead of any treatment. Findings of the study overall: Most thyroid clonotypes that were expanded above 0.001 also turned up in blood. Model predictions of ophthalmopathy came a median approximately 6 months before onset.

The investigators amplified TCR beta CDR3 regions from RNA transcripts. The HTBI set primed first-round TCR CDR3 RT-PCR. Each CDR3 protein gets one entry after TCRdb re-called the multiplex PCR reads with MiXCR. The data contain some 500,000 distinct CDR3 sequences, roughly an eighth of them singletons. Diagnosing involved the use of clinical symptoms, serum thyroxine and TRAb, thyroid ultrasound and orbital computed tomography. This clonotype was detected many times. Its antigen is as yet unknown. Sequencing input: blood. The clonotype originates from a woman aged 18-35 years with Graves' hyperthyroidism.

In DNA, the CDR3 is TGTGCCAGCACCGAGGGGGGGCTGACCTATAATTCACCCCTCCACTTT. It codes for CASTEGGLTYNSPLHF. This chain uses TRBV12-3 or TRBV12-4 with TRBJ1-6, with D possibly matching TRBD1 (6 bases). Trimming took off 7 bases at V and 2 bases at J, with 15 bases between the two ends. The CDR3 covers 16 residues.